This passage covers 5 T cell receptor beta chains from one sample sequenced in a study of blood T cell repertoires in COVID-19. Only in-frame clones appear in the TCRdb table, and some are missing; sequencing was by immunoSEQ multiplex PCR. The sample has approximately 46,000 clones; approximately 87% are singletons. Sequenced: peripheral blood. The receptors come from a human donor in a cohort sampled during active COVID-19.

The chain carries TRBV24-1 and TRBJ1-5; TRBD1 agrees at 10 bases. Germline CDR1 reads KGHDR; CDR2 reads SFDVKD. V trimming: 3 bases; J trimming: 7 bases; junction bases outside the gene matches: 8. The CDR3 runs 16 residues. CDR3 protein: CATSDRDRGGGQPQHF. The CDR3 nucleotides read TGTGCCACCAGTGATCGGGACAGGGGTGGAGGGCAGCCCCAGCATTTT.

This chain connects TRBV5-1 to TRBJ2-7; D perhaps matches TRBD1 (6 bases). Between the trimmed V and J ends, which lost 0 bases and 4 bases, there was a span of 11 bases. Germline values: CDR1 SGHRS, CDR2 YFSETQ. The CDR3 consists of 14 residues. CDR3: CASSLDRDNYEQYF. DNA of the CDR3: TGCGCCAGCAGCTTGGACCGGGACAATTACGAGCAGTACTTC. Together with reference TRBV5-1 and TRBJ2-7, the CDR3 gives the full variable domain: KAGVTQTPRYLIKTRGQQVTLSCSPISGHRSVSWYQQTPGQGLQFLFEYFSETQRNKGNFPGRFSGRQFSNSRSEMNVSTLELGDSALYLCASSLDRDNYEQYFGPGTRLTVT.

This chain joins TRBV6-2 or TRBV6-3 and TRBJ1-2; D is uncertain. There are 13 residues in the CDR3. CDR1 is MNHEY, CDR2 SVGEGT, per germline. The V and J ends lost 0 bases and 6 bases respectively, with 8 bases between them. The chain's CDR3 is CASSYSITHGYTF. Here the CDR3 DNA reads TGTGCCAGCAGTTACTCGATAACTCATGGCTACACCTTC.

Only one count was recorded for this clone. One junction end does not reproduce the germline sequence, and a read error may be involved. CDR3 bases: TGTGCCATCACTGAGGGGAGCTCTGGGGCCAACGTCCTGACTTTC. It encodes CAITEGSSGANVLTF. The chain combines TRBV10-3 with TRBJ2-6, with D possibly called TRBD1 or TRBD2 (5 bases each). The CDR3 contains 15 residues. Germline V lookup: CDR1 ENHRY, CDR2 SYGVKD.

This chain uses TRBV6-2 or TRBV6-3 with TRBJ1-2; a weak D match, TRBD1 (6 bases). Trimming pared 6 bases from V and 2 bases from J, leaving 22 bases between. The CDR3 is 17 amino acids. The germline V gene encodes CDR1 MNHEY and CDR2 SVGEGT. CDR3 in amino acids: CASSSIRDTVSNYGYTF. CDR3 bases: TGTGCCAGCAGCTCAATCCGGGACACAGTATCGAACTATGGCTACACCTTC.